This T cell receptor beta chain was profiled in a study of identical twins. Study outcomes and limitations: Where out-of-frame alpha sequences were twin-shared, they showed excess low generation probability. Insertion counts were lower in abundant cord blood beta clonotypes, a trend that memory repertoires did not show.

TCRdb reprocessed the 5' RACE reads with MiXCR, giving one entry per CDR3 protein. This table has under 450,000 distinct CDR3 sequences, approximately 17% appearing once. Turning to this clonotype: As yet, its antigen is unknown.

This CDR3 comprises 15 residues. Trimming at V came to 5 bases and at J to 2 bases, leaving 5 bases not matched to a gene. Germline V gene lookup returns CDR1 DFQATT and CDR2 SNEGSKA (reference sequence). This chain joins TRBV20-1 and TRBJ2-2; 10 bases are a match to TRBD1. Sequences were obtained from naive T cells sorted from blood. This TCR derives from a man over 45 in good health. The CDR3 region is CSAGGTGVNTGELFF. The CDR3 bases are TGCAGTGCTGGGGGGACAGGGGTCAACACCGGGGAGCTGTTTTTT.